What follows are 28 T cell receptor beta chains derived from one specimen sequenced in a study of cytomegalovirus exposure and HLA in healthy donors. Profiling relied on immunoSEQ multiplex PCR, and the TCRdb table lists in-frame clones only, not all of them. The sample gives roughly 150,000 clones, 85% to 90% of which show up once; roughly 3% is in the top ten. The sample comprised PBMCs. The receptors here all came from a man aged 18-30 years in good health and CMV-seronegative.

The chain couples TRBV10-3 to TRBJ1-2; D gene unclear. With 10 bases removed from V and 6 bases from J, the gap between germline ends came to 15 bases. This CDR3 region has 12 residues. Germline CDR1 ENHRY, CDR2 SYGVKD. CDR3 DNA sequence: TGTGCCACCGGACGGGATAGGGATGGCTACACCTTC. It is translated as CATGRDRDGYTF.

This clone appeared once. The V call is TRBV27, the J call TRBJ1-3; possibly TRBD1 for D (5 bases). Between the trimmed V and J ends, which lost 5 bases and 4 bases, there was a span of 15 bases. Germline CDR1 MNHEY, CDR2 SMNVEV (reference sequence). This CDR3 has 15 amino acids. The CDR3 region has the DNA TGTGCCAGCAGTGAAATAGGGGTGTCCGGAAACACCATATATTTT. This translates into CASSEIGVSGNTIYF.

The chain joins TRBV28 to TRBJ2-7, with D perhaps TRBD2 (7 bases). This CDR3 contains 15 residues. Germline CDR1 reads MDHEN; CDR2 reads SYDVKM. V lost 7 bases and J 13 bases, leaving 29 bases between the germline ends. The CDR3 region has the DNA TGTGCCAGCACCCCAAGGGGGGGGGCCCTAGTTCCCCCCTACTTC. This gives the protein CASTPRGGALVPPYF.

The J gene is TRBJ1-3, the V gene TRBV18, with 10 bases aligning to TRBD1. Germline values: CDR1 KGHSH, CDR2 LQKENI. The CDR3 extends over 17 amino acids. J gave up 1 base and V 6 bases, and 9 bases lay outside the gene matches. The CDR3 coding sequence is TGTGCCAGCTCCCTCCGGACAGGGGGTGAATCTGGAAACACCATATATTTT. Its protein is CASSLRTGGESGNTIYF.

J is TRBJ1-6 and V is TRBV4-2, with 8 positions matching TRBD1. Germline values: CDR1 LGHNA, CDR2 YNFKEQ. Trimming at V came to 2 bases and at J to 5 bases, leaving 8 bases not matched to a gene. This CDR3 has 17 residues. CDR3 loop: CASSQIQGALDNSPLHF. The CDR3 DNA follows: TGTGCCAGCAGCCAAATCCAGGGGGCTTTGGATAATTCACCCCTCCACTTT.

This chain connects TRBV20-1 to TRBJ1-2; unclear D gene. V lost 8 bases and J lost 4, with 11 bases in between. CDR1 and CDR2 (germline): DFQATT, SNEGSKA (reference sequence). The CDR3 has 11 residues. The DNA for the CDR3 is TGCAGTCCCGGGTCGGGCTATGGCTACACCTTC. This translates into CSPGSGYGYTF.

The gene calls are TRBV5-1 and TRBJ1-1; D is perhaps TRBD1 (6 bases). Trimming shortened V by 0 bases and J by 0 bases, and 12 bases separated the two germline ends. This CDR3 has 16 amino acids. CDR1 and CDR2 from the germline V gene are SGHRS and YFSETQ. CDR3 protein: CASSLVGGSMNTEAFF. The CDR3 nucleotides are TGCGCCAGCAGCTTGGTTGGGGGCTCGATGAACACTGAAGCTTTCTTT.

This clone was seen only a few times. The V and J genes are TRBV18 and TRBJ1-2, with 8 bases aligning to TRBD1. Germline loops: CDR1 KGHSH, CDR2 LQKENI. V shed 4 bases and J 4 bases; nucleotides not matched to a gene: 8. This CDR3 is built from 15 residues. The CDR3 spells CASSLRDRQSYGYTF. The CDR3, as DNA: TGTGCCAGCTCACTCCGGGACAGGCAGTCCTATGGCTACACCTTC.

The gene calls are TRBV6-5 and TRBJ2-2, with a weak D call TRBD2 (5 bases). The length of the CDR3 is 15 residues. The V end lost 5 bases, the J end lost 7 bases, and 17 bases lay between the germline ends. The germline V gene encodes CDR1 MNHEY and CDR2 SVGAGI. The CDR3 DNA is TGTGCCAGCAGTGTTGACACGGGGTTTAGCGGGGAGCTGTTTTTT. Its protein is CASSVDTGFSGELFF.

The count of this clone is one. The V gene is TRBV5-1, the J gene TRBJ1-1; no clear D. The CDR3 totals 15 residues. V lost 0 bases to trimming and J lost 4 bases, with 13 bases between them. CDR1 is SGHRS and CDR2 is YFSETQ in the germline V gene. The CDR3 sequence is CASSLETGGITEAFF. The CDR3 DNA reads as TGCGCCAGCAGCTTGGAGACGGGAGGGATCACTGAAGCTTTCTTT.

The chain employs TRBV6-4 and TRBJ2-1; weak D call: TRBD1 (5 bases). Trimming took 5 bases from V and 7 from J, leaving 18 bases between them. The CDR3 is made up of 15 amino acids. In germline, CDR1 is MRHNA, CDR2 SNTAGT. The CDR3 loop reads CASSSQGSETNEQFF. In DNA form, the CDR3 reads TGTGCCAGCAGTAGCCAGGGTTCGGAGACTAATGAGCAGTTCTTC.

The V gene is TRBV5-6, the J gene TRBJ1-2; 7 bases line up with TRBD1. V was pared by 5 bases and J by 13 bases, with 11 bases of the junction left unmatched. The CDR3 loop spans 12 amino acids. The germline CDR1 and CDR2 sequences are SGHDT and YYEEEE. The CDR3 DNA reads as TGTGCCAGCAGTCGGGACAGTCGCTTAGGCACCTTC. This encodes CASSRDSRLGTF.

The chain combines TRBV7-8 with TRBJ2-3; D is perhaps TRBD1 (6 bases). This CDR3 has 13 amino acids. Germline CDR1 reads SGHVS; CDR2 reads FQNEAQ. V dropped 3 bases and J dropped 4 bases, with 8 bases sitting between them. CDR3 in amino acids: CASSFGGSDTQYF. In nucleotides, the CDR3 is TGTGCCAGCAGCTTTGGGGGCTCAGATACGCAGTATTTT.

This clone showed up just a few times. This rearrangement joins TRBV2 to TRBJ2-7, with D hard to call. Trimming pared 5 bases from V and 2 bases from J, leaving 4 bases between. The germline gives CDR1 SNHLY, CDR2 FYNNEI. The CDR3 loop spans 11 amino acids. Here the CDR3 reads CASSLPYEQYF. The CDR3 coding sequence is TGTGCCAGCAGTCTCCCCTACGAGCAGTACTTC.

The chain uses TRBV4-1 and TRBJ2-7; 9 bases match TRBD2. Per the germline V gene, CDR1 is MGHRA and CDR2 is YSYEKL. The CDR3 length is 17 residues. Trimming took 5 bases from V and 3 from J; bases not matched to a gene: 14. DNA for the CDR3: TGCGCCAGCAGCTCGCAGCCGGAGACTAGCGGATTCTACGAGCAGTACTTC. This sequence encodes CASSSQPETSGFYEQYF.

The rearrangement uses TRBV5-1 and TRBJ1-1; a weak D match, TRBD1 (6 bases). V was shortened by 1 base and J by 0 bases, with 10 bases between the two germline ends. The CDR3 has 15 amino acids. The germline gives CDR1 SGHRS, CDR2 YFSETQ. The CDR3 here is CASSLSRDMNTEAFF. The DNA of the CDR3 is TGCGCCAGCAGCTTGAGTAGGGACATGAACACTGAAGCTTTCTTT.

CDR3 region: CAWSPGNTEAFF. The CDR3 DNA is TGTGCCTGGAGTCCCGGGAACACTGAAGCTTTCTTT. This sequence joins TRBV30 and TRBJ1-1; no clear D. CDR3 length: 12 residues. Germline CDR1 reads GTSNPN; CDR2 reads SVGIG (reference sequence). V lost 2 bases to trimming and J lost 1 base, with 5 bases between them.

The chain couples TRBV19 to TRBJ1-6; 7 bases agree with TRBD1. From germline, CDR1 is LNHDA and CDR2 SQIVND (reference sequence). V gave up 7 bases and J gave up 9 bases; unmatched junction bases: 15. This CDR3 is 16 amino acids long. CDR3 nucleotide sequence: TGTGCCAGTAAGAGGAGAGAGGGGGCAGTAAGTTCACCCCTCCACTTT. It is translated as CASKRREGAVSSPLHF.

The chain has TRBV29-1 and TRBJ2-4; 7 bases fit TRBD1. The CDR3 extends over 13 amino acids. Germline-derived CDR1 and CDR2 are SQVTM and ANQGSEA. Unmatched junction bases numbered 12, after V lost 7 bases and J lost 9 bases. For the CDR3, the DNA is TGCAGCGCTGCTGGACAGGTAAGTATCATTCAGTACTTC. Its protein product is CSAAGQVSIIQYF. Supplemented by reference TRBV29-1 and TRBJ2-4, the full variable domain reads SAVISQKPSRDICQRGTSLTIQCQVDSQVTMMFWYRQQPGQSLTLIATANQGSEATYESGFVIDKFPISRPNLTFSTLTVSNMSPEDSSIYLCSAAGQVSIIQYFGAGTRLSVL.

This rearrangement joins TRBV28 to TRBJ1-5; possible D gene TRBD1, 5 bases. This CDR3 comprises 14 residues. The germline V gene encodes CDR1 MDHEN and CDR2 SYDVKM. The V gene lost 1 base and the J gene lost 7 bases, with 11 bases spanning the gap. CDR3 sequence reads: CASSLLGAGQPQHF. Written as DNA, the CDR3 is TGTGCCAGCAGTTTATTAGGGGCCGGCCAGCCCCAGCATTTT.

The table lists this clone with a count of one. This chain connects TRBV4-2 to TRBJ2-7; 9 bases are shared with TRBD2. The CDR3 loop spans 16 amino acids. From germline, CDR1 is LGHNA and CDR2 YNFKEQ. The V and J ends lost 4 bases and 7 bases, in that order; junction bases with no gene match: 14. CDR3 protein: CASSLQWAAGGEEQYF. As DNA, the CDR3 is TGTGCCAGCAGCCTGCAATGGGCAGCGGGAGGAGAGGAGCAGTACTTC.

The chain combines TRBV15 with TRBJ2-1, with D uncertain. Germline V gives CDR1 LNHNV, CDR2 YYDKDF (reference sequence). V was trimmed by 3 bases and J by 6 bases, leaving 9 bases between them. CDR3 size: 13 residues. The CDR3 DNA reads TGTGCCACCAGCAGTCCGCCTACCAATGAGCAGTTCTTC. Its protein is CATSSPPTNEQFF.

Only a few counts were recorded for this clone. This sequence joins TRBV25-1 and TRBJ2-7; D possibly corresponds to TRBD1 (6 bases). Germline V CDR1 and CDR2: MGHDK, SYGVNS. The CDR3 runs to 14 residues. Trimming removed 9 bases at V and 0 bases at J, with 15 bases between. In DNA, the CDR3 is TGTGCCAGTCAGACGACAGGTAGCTCCTACGAGCAGTACTTC. Translated, it gives CASQTTGSSYEQYF.

Only one count was recorded for this clone. CDR3 nucleotide sequence: TGCGCCAGCAGCTTCCAAGACAGGGGTTACGAGCAGTACTTC. It translates to CASSFQDRGYEQYF. This chain uses TRBV5-1 with TRBJ2-7; 8 bases map to TRBD1. CDR3 length equals 14 residues. V was pared by 2 bases and J by 4 bases, with 5 bases of the junction left unmatched. Germline values: CDR1 SGHRS, CDR2 YFSETQ.

The rearrangement links TRBV7-9 to TRBJ1-2; D gene uncertain. V was pared by 5 bases and J by 6 bases, with 19 bases between. The CDR3 is 15 residues long. CDR1 and CDR2 from the germline V gene are SEHNR and FQNEAQ (reference sequence). The CDR3: CASSPTGRSLNGYTF. CDR3 in DNA: TGTGCCAGCAGCCCTACCGGGAGATCCCTTAATGGCTACACCTTC.

The chain uses TRBV10-2 and TRBJ2-7; TRBD1 agrees at 10 bases. The germline CDR1 and CDR2 sequences are WSHSY and SAAADI. CDR3 length: 14 residues. The trim removed 3 bases at V and 3 bases at J, leaving 2 bases unmatched. The CDR3 reads CASSDWTGGYEQYV. The CDR3 region has the DNA TGCGCCAGCAGTGATTGGACAGGGGGCTACGAGCAGTACGTC.

The chain links TRBV19 to TRBJ2-5, with 8 bases matching TRBD1. The germline gives CDR1 LNHDA, CDR2 SQIVND (reference sequence). The CDR3 runs 13 residues. V lost 8 bases, J lost 1 base, and 3 bases stayed unmatched. The CDR3 nucleotides read TGTGCCAGTGCGCAGGGGGCCCAAGAGACCCAGTACTTC. This encodes CASAQGAQETQYF.

The genes are TRBV5-4 and TRBJ2-5; TRBD1 matches at 10 bases. This CDR3 comprises 14 residues. The V and J ends lost 9 bases and 2 bases, in that order; junction bases with no gene match: 7. Per germline, CDR1 SGHNT and CDR2 YYREEE (reference sequence). The CDR3: CAIRGTGAQETQYF. In DNA, the CDR3 is TGTGCCATACGTGGGACAGGGGCGCAAGAGACCCAGTACTTC.